These 24 T cell receptor beta chains share one sample of origin, sequenced in a study of regulatory T cells in long-lasting Graves disease. Time point specified: newly diagnosed GD, antithyroid drugs for less than 3 months. With RNA extracted from PBMCs as input, the TCR library was made. Combining iRepertoire HTBI primers with Arm-PCR of CDR3 regions, the authors built TCR beta libraries. TCRdb reanalysed the multiplex PCR reads using MiXCR and keeps one entry per CDR3 protein. The top ten clones hold 20% of a sample with about 330,000 distinct CDR3 sequences, roughly 15% of them seen once. These data are also associated with another study on T cells in Graves' hyperthyroidism and ophthalmopathy.

The sample was peripheral blood mononuclear cells (PBMCs), taken at new diagnosis, from a patient treated with antithyroid drugs. These TCRs come from a woman between 18 and 30 years old with Graves disease.

This clonotype was counted at least ten times. This sequence joins TRBV7-9 and TRBJ1-5, with 8 nucleotides matching TRBD1. The CDR3 is made up of 13 amino acids. Germline CDR1 is SEHNR and CDR2 is FQNEAQ (reference sequence). Trimming took 5 bases from V and 6 from J; bases not matched to a gene: 3. CDR3 protein: CASSQDRAQPQHF. CDR3 bases: TGTGCCAGCAGCCAGGACAGGGCTCAGCCCCAGCATTTT. Full variable domain (remainder filled in from reference TRBV7-9 and TRBJ1-5): DTGVSQNPRHKITKRGQNVTFRCDPISEHNRLYWYRQTLGQGPEFLTYFQNEAQLEKSRLLSDRFSAERPKGSFSTLEIQRTEQGDSAMYLCASSQDRAQPQHFGDGTRLSIL.

This clonotype was recorded many times. The J gene is TRBJ2-5, the V gene TRBV28, with a tentative D call TRBD1 (5 bases). Trimming removed 7 bases from V and 1 base from J, with 19 bases in between. Germline V gives CDR1 MDHEN, CDR2 SYDVKM. This CDR3 comprises 16 residues. The DNA of the CDR3 is TGTGCCAGCATCCTATTCCCAGGGTCTAGCCAAGAGACCCAGTACTTC. As protein: CASILFPGSSQETQYF.

There are many counts of this clonotype. The chain links TRBV24-1 to TRBJ2-3; perhaps TRBD2 as D (6 bases). The CDR3 covers 14 residues. Germline CDR1 KGHDR, CDR2 SFDVKD. The V end was cut by 3 bases, the J end by 1 base, with 7 bases between. The CDR3 region is CATSDPSGTDTQYF. The CDR3 nucleotides read TGTGCCACCAGTGATCCTAGCGGCACAGATACGCAGTATTTT.

The genes are TRBV10-2 and TRBJ2-2; the D is unclear. Trimming removed 7 bases at V and 6 bases at J, with 9 bases between. Germline V gene sequence: CDR1 WSHSY, CDR2 SAAADI. The CDR3 consists of 12 residues. The CDR3 reads CASKAPAGELFF. CDR3 DNA sequence: TGCGCCAGCAAAGCCCCCGCCGGGGAGCTGTTTTTT.

This clonotype was seen many times. V and J are TRBV29-1 and TRBJ1-1; TRBD1 is a possible D gene (6 bases). This CDR3 is 13 amino acids long. Germline loops: CDR1 SQVTM, CDR2 ANQGSEA. Trimming shortened V by 6 bases and J by 3 bases, and 14 bases separated the two germline ends. CDR3 sequence (DNA): TGCAGCGTGGCGTACGGGGGCTACACTGAAGCTTTCTTT. Encoded protein: CSVAYGGYTEAFF.

This clonotype occurred many times. This rearrangement joins TRBV20-1 to TRBJ2-7, with D perhaps matching TRBD1 or TRBD2 (5 bases each). Trimming cost V 6 bases and J 3 bases, with 15 bases left between them. Germline V CDR1 and CDR2: DFQATT, SNEGSKA (reference sequence). The CDR3 is 13 residues long. The chain's CDR3 is CSATGPLIYEQYF. Written as DNA, the CDR3 is TGCAGTGCAACGGGACCTCTAATCTACGAGCAGTACTTC.

For this clonotype: Being one base from a much bigger clone, this may be a read error. This chain connects TRBV3-1 to TRBJ2-1, with TRBD2 matching 8 bases. With 2 bases clipped from V and 10 bases from J, the junction kept 10 bases outside the gene matches. The V gene's germline CDR1 is LGHDT and CDR2 YNNKEL (reference sequence). The CDR3 is made up of 15 amino acids. The CDR3 sequence is CASSQNGGAAVEQFF. CDR3 in DNA: TGTGCCAGCAGCCAAAACGGGGGGGCGGCCGTCGAGCAGTTCTTC.

Many counts were recorded for this clonotype. The chain is built from TRBV5-5 and TRBJ2-1; possibly TRBD1 or TRBD2 for D (5 bases each). Trimming left V 4 bases short and J 12 bases short, with 26 bases between. The CDR3 has 16 residues. The germline gives CDR1 SGHKS, CDR2 YYEKEE (reference sequence). The CDR3: CASSRPKNPQDGGQFF. In DNA form, the CDR3 reads TGTGCCAGCAGCCGCCCTAAAAACCCACAGGATGGGGGGCAGTTCTTC. Variable domain in full (rest from reference TRBV5-5 and TRBJ2-1): DAGVTQSPTHLIKTRGQQVTLRCSPISGHKSVSWYQQVLGQGPQFIFQYYEKEERGRGNFPDRFSARQFPNYSSELNVNALLLGDSALYLCASSRPKNPQDGGQFFGPGTRLTVL.

This clonotype was counted at least ten times. The V gene is TRBV28, the J gene TRBJ1-5; no clear D gene. Germline CDR1 MDHEN, CDR2 SYDVKM. CDR3 size: 14 residues. Trimming stripped 6 bases from V and 7 bases from J, with 16 bases between. CDR3 sequence reads: CASSQPGGGQPQHF. The CDR3 DNA follows: TGTGCCAGCAGCCAACCGGGAGGTGGGCAGCCCCAGCATTTT.

In its sample, this clonotype was seen many times. The V gene is TRBV18, the J gene TRBJ1-1; D call uncertain. The CDR3 is made up of 12 amino acids. Deletions cut 4 bases from V and 8 bases from J, with 11 bases between. Germline V lookup: CDR1 KGHSH, CDR2 LQKENI. CDR3 sequence (DNA): TGTGCCAGCTCACGCCGACTGACAGAAGCTTTCTTT. This encodes CASSRRLTEAFF.

Comments on this clonotype: This may be a read error: a much more frequent sequence differs by one nucleotide. This chain uses TRBV7-8 with TRBJ1-5; 7 nucleotides line up with TRBD1. The CDR3 runs to 14 residues. Per germline, CDR1 SGHVS and CDR2 FQNEAQ. The CDR3 DNA sequence: TGTGCCAGCAGCTCGGGACAGCCAAATCAGCCCCGGCATTTT. This sequence encodes CASSSGQPNQPRHF.

This clonotype came up a few times. The junction differs from germline at one of its ends, possibly a read error. CDR3 in amino acids: CATSGTATNYGYTF. As DNA, the CDR3 is TGTGCCACCAGTGGGACAGCCACTAACTATGGCTACACCTTC. V and J are TRBV6-1 and TRBJ1-2, with 7 bases lining up with TRBD1. The germline V gene has CDR1 MNHNS and CDR2 SASEGT. This CDR3 is 14 amino acids long.

The sample holds many counts of this clonotype. V usage is TRBV11-2 and J usage is TRBJ1-4; D gene unclear. V lost 2 bases and J 8 bases, leaving 6 bases between the germline ends. The CDR3 extends over 12 amino acids. Germline values: CDR1 SGHAT, CDR2 FQNNGV. CDR3 nucleotide sequence: TGTGCCAGCAGCTTAAGAAGGGAAAAACTGTTTTTT. This codes for CASSLRREKLFF.

As to this clonotype: Since a much larger clone is just one base distant, this may be a read error. This likely comes from a read error, as the CDR3 has no conserved phenylalanine or tryptophan at its end. The CDR3 DNA reads TGTGCCAGCAGCCTAGGATGGATGAACACTGAAGCTTTCCTT. It translates to CASSLGWMNTEAFL. The chain joins TRBV11-2 to TRBJ1-1; D not certain. Germline V gene data show CDR1 as SGHAT and CDR2 as FQNNGV. The V and J ends lost 5 bases and 0 bases respectively, with 10 bases between them. This CDR3 comprises 14 residues.

This clonotype was recorded many times. J is TRBJ1-6 and V is TRBV20-1, with D uncertain. The germline V gene encodes CDR1 DFQATT and CDR2 SNEGSKA (reference sequence). This CDR3 has 16 residues. Deletions cut 3 bases from V and 11 bases from J, with 23 bases between. The CDR3 protein is CSAREEGLAARAPLHF. The CDR3, as DNA: TGCAGTGCTAGGGAGGAAGGCCTCGCTGCGAGGGCACCCCTCCACTTT.

The sample holds many counts of this clonotype. The rearrangement links TRBV7-9 to TRBJ2-1, with 7 bases fitting TRBD1. CDR1 SEHNR and CDR2 FQNEAQ come from the germline V gene (reference sequence). This CDR3 comprises 15 residues. V gave up 5 bases and J gave up 10 bases; unmatched junction bases: 14. The CDR3: CASSPTGTVFLEQFF. The CDR3 nucleotides read TGTGCCAGCAGCCCTACCGGGACAGTGTTTTTGGAGCAGTTCTTC.

The gene calls are TRBV6-5 and TRBJ2-1; 15 positions match TRBD2. The ends lost 2 bases at V and 7 bases at J; junction bases unmatched: 9. The CDR3 is made up of 18 amino acids. CDR1 and CDR2 from the germline V gene are MNHEY and SVGAGI. This chain's CDR3 is CASSYHHGLAGGINEQFF. The DNA of the CDR3 is TGTGCCAGCAGTTACCATCACGGACTAGCGGGAGGGATTAATGAGCAGTTCTTC.

This clonotype was seen ten or more times. The chain joins TRBV11-2 to TRBJ1-1; no reliable D call. V was shortened by 0 bases and J by 5 bases, with 4 bases between the two germline ends. Per the germline V gene, CDR1 is SGHAT and CDR2 is FQNNGV. This CDR3 has 12 amino acids. The CDR3 DNA sequence: TGTGCCAGCAGCTTAGACCGGACTGAAGCTTTCTTT. It codes for CASSLDRTEAFF.

This clonotype was observed at least ten times. V gene TRBV5-6 combines with J gene TRBJ1-1; TRBD1 aligns across 9 bases. The ends lost 3 bases at V and 6 bases at J; junction bases unmatched: 0. Germline assignment: CDR1 SGHDT and CDR2 YYEEEE. This CDR3 has 12 amino acids. The CDR3 coding sequence is TGTGCCAGCAGCTGGACAGGGGCTGAAGCTTTCTTT. Protein product: CASSWTGAEAFF. The full variable domain, in which reference TRBV5-6 and TRBJ1-1 provide the parts outside the CDR3, is DAGVTQSPTHLIKTRGQQVTLRCSPKSGHDTVSWYQQALGQGPQFIFQYYEEEERQRGNFPDRFSGHQFPNYSSELNVNALLLGDSALYLCASSWTGAEAFFGQGTRLTVV.

This clonotype was counted many times. The chain employs TRBV6-2 or TRBV6-3 and TRBJ2-5, with 9 bases fitting TRBD2. The CDR3 runs 15 residues. V was clipped by 6 bases and J by 5 bases; unmatched bases: 10. Germline V gives CDR1 MNHEY, CDR2 SVGEGT. The chain's CDR3 is CASRRSAGGLETQYF. CDR3 coding DNA: TGTGCCAGCAGAAGGTCGGCGGGGGGGCTGGAGACCCAGTACTTC.

The rearrangement joins TRBV20-1 to TRBJ2-7, with no clear D. V lost 3 bases, J lost 2 bases, and 8 bases lay in between. Germline assignment: CDR1 DFQATT and CDR2 SNEGSKA (reference sequence). This CDR3 comprises 12 residues. The CDR3 DNA sequence: TGCAGTGCTAGCCTAGGAACCTACGAGCAGTACTTC. Its protein product is CSASLGTYEQYF.

In its sample, this clonotype was seen many times. J is TRBJ2-6 and V is TRBV3-1, with D possibly matching TRBD2 (6 bases). Trimming took 4 bases from V and 0 from J, leaving 16 bases between them. There are 18 residues in the CDR3. Germline V CDR1 and CDR2: LGHDT, YNNKEL (reference sequence). The CDR3 here is CASSPRDRQLSGANVLTF. For the CDR3, the DNA is TGTGCCAGCAGCCCGCGGGACCGTCAACTCTCTGGGGCCAACGTCCTGACTTTC.

This clonotype was seen repeatedly, ten times or more. V is TRBV12-3 or TRBV12-4 and J is TRBJ2-3; 11 bases agree with TRBD2. The junction had 6 bases not matched to a gene; V was cut back by 3 bases and J by 10 bases. The CDR3 extends over 14 amino acids. CDR3: CASSLRSSGGSQYF. CDR3 DNA sequence: TGTGCCAGCAGTTTGAGGTCTAGCGGGGGGTCGCAGTATTTT.

This clonotype was seen a few times. The rearrangement joins TRBV4-2 to TRBJ1-1; tentative D call: TRBD1 (5 bases). V dropped 3 bases and J dropped 3 bases, with 11 bases sitting between them. This CDR3 region has 14 residues. CDR1 is LGHNA, CDR2 YNFKEQ, per germline. Here the CDR3 DNA reads TGTGCCAGCAGCCAGTCAGGGTTTGACACTGAAGCTTTCTTT. This encodes CASSQSGFDTEAFF.